Presented here are 21 T cell receptor beta chains from one specimen sequenced in a study of T cell repertoires in cytomegalovirus infection. TCRdb independently ran MiXCR on the reads; one entry per CDR3 protein. The repertoire holds just under 500,000 distinct CDR3 sequences, with 33% as singletons. Their specific antigens are unknown. The sequencing used cultured PBMCs, collected from culture after CMV antigen stimulation. The receptors come from a human donor in good health (CMV status not recorded). Some clones in this sample may be carry-over from other donors' samples.

This clonotype has a handful of counts. V usage is TRBV7-2 and J usage is TRBJ1-1; TRBD1 aligns across 7 bases. Unmatched junction bases numbered 7, after V lost 5 bases and J lost 1 base. Germline CDR1 is SGHTA and CDR2 is FQGNSA. The CDR3 contains 15 residues. The CDR3 reads CASSPDRDRNTEAFF. The CDR3 DNA follows: TGTGCCAGCAGCCCTGACAGGGACCGGAACACTGAAGCTTTCTTT.

This clonotype was seen more than once but under ten times. This chain connects TRBV5-1 to TRBJ1-1; D not certain. The length of the CDR3 is 13 residues. Trimming pared 4 bases from V and 5 bases from J, leaving 12 bases between. Germline CDR1 is SGHRS and CDR2 is YFSETQ. This CDR3 reads CASSAIVGTEAFF. CDR3 DNA: TGCGCCAGCAGCGCTATTGTGGGGACTGAAGCTTTCTTT.

Concerning this clonotype itself: This may be a read error: a much more frequent sequence differs by one nucleotide. The genes are TRBV7-2 and TRBJ2-3, with no clear D. The length of the CDR3 is 14 residues. The germline V gene has CDR1 SGHTA and CDR2 FQGNSA. The CDR3 DNA is TGTGCCAGCAGCTTAATGGTTAGCACAGATGCGCAGTATTTT. It specifies CASSLMVSTDAQYF.

This clonotype was counted between two and nine times. The chain employs TRBV28 and TRBJ2-1; the match to TRBD1 covers 7 bases. Germline V gene sequence: CDR1 MDHEN, CDR2 SYDVKM. This CDR3 is 15 amino acids long. Unmatched junction bases numbered 8, after V lost 6 bases and J lost 3 bases. CDR3 loop: CASRTGQVDYNEQFF. CDR3 coding DNA: TGTGCCAGCAGAACCGGACAGGTCGACTACAATGAGCAGTTCTTC.

This chain joins TRBV20-1 and TRBJ2-1, with 10 bases fitting TRBD2. J was trimmed by 4 bases and V by 3 bases; bases with no gene match: 6. The CDR3 runs 15 residues. Looked up from germline, CDR1 is DFQATT and CDR2 is SNEGSKA (reference sequence). This CDR3 is CSASSLAGDYNEQFF. The CDR3 DNA is TGCAGTGCTAGCAGCCTAGCGGGGGATTACAATGAGCAGTTCTTC.

This CDR3 is CASSLNRANYGYTF. DNA of the CDR3: TGCGCCAGCAGCTTGAATCGAGCTAACTATGGCTACACCTTC. The genes are TRBV5-1 and TRBJ1-2; D unresolved. This CDR3 comprises 14 residues. From germline, CDR1 is SGHRS and CDR2 YFSETQ. Between the trimmed V and J ends, which lost 1 base and 0 bases, there was a span of 7 bases.

This clonotype was recorded many times. The V and J genes are TRBV7-2 and TRBJ2-7; D unresolved. The V end lost 1 base, the J end lost 4 bases, and 11 bases lay between the germline ends. The CDR3 runs to 14 residues. Germline V gene sequence: CDR1 SGHTA, CDR2 FQGNSA. In DNA form, the CDR3 reads TGTGCCAGCAGCTTAGTGCAGATTTCATACGAGCAGTACTTC. This gives the protein CASSLVQISYEQYF.

The genes are TRBV6-1 and TRBJ2-7; D may match TRBD1 or TRBD2 (6 bases each). V was cut by 6 bases and J by 8 bases, with 14 bases left in between. The CDR3 is 12 amino acids. Germline CDR1 reads MNHNS; CDR2 reads SASEGT. The CDR3 loop is CASSTEGGQQYV. As DNA, the CDR3 is TGTGCCAGCAGCACGGAGGGGGGCCAGCAGTACGTC.

Many counts were recorded for this clonotype. Sequence at one end of the junction differs from germline and may be a read error. The chain joins TRBV7-7 to TRBJ2-5; possible D gene TRBD1, 6 bases. The germline V gene encodes CDR1 SSHAT and CDR2 FNYEAQ (reference sequence). The CDR3 length is 15 residues. DNA for the CDR3: TGTGCTAGCAGCCCCCACAGGGTTTGGGGAGAGACCCAGTACTTC. Translation: CASSPHRVWGETQYF.

Only a few counts were recorded for this clonotype. This chain joins TRBV4-2 and TRBJ2-1; 8 bases are shared with TRBD2. Germline trimming cut 0 bases from V and 0 bases from J; bases unmatched to any gene: 1. The CDR3 sequence is 16 residues long. Germline V gene sequence: CDR1 LGHNA, CDR2 YNFKEQ. CDR3 region: CASSQESGSSYNEQFF. The CDR3 coding sequence is TGTGCCAGCAGCCAAGAGAGCGGGAGCTCCTACAATGAGCAGTTCTTC.

This clonotype was seen only a few times. CDR3 amino acids: CASSFGARVSEAFF. The DNA for the CDR3 is TGTGCCAGCAGTTTCGGCGCCCGCGTATCTGAAGCTTTCTTT. The V and J genes are TRBV12-3 or TRBV12-4 and TRBJ1-1, with D hard to call. The CDR3 has 14 residues. Between the trimmed V and J ends, which lost 3 bases and 6 bases, there was a span of 14 bases.

This chain links TRBV4-1 with TRBJ2-2, with a tentative D call TRBD1 (5 bases). The CDR3 extends over 15 amino acids. Germline V gene lookup returns CDR1 MGHRA and CDR2 YSYEKL. V was pared by 4 bases and J by 5 bases, with 14 bases between. The CDR3 loop is CASSPLLRGTGELFF. The CDR3 nucleotides are TGCGCCAGCAGCCCGCTCCTAAGGGGAACCGGGGAGCTGTTTTTT.

The V call is TRBV7-2, the J call TRBJ2-1; the match to TRBD1 covers 7 bases. The CDR3 loop spans 13 amino acids. The V gene end was trimmed by 5 bases and the J gene end by 7 bases; junction bases not matched to a gene: 5. Germline V CDR1 and CDR2: SGHTA, FQGNSA. This CDR3 reads CASSQGVANEQFF. CDR3 coding DNA: TGTGCCAGCAGCCAGGGGGTAGCGAATGAGCAGTTCTTC.

The chain recombines TRBV4-1 with TRBJ2-2; the D gene is possibly TRBD2 (6 bases). The CDR3 sequence is 17 residues long. Trimming took off 3 bases at V and 4 bases at J, with 18 bases between the two ends. Germline values: CDR1 MGHRA, CDR2 YSYEKL. CDR3 nucleotides: TGCGCCAGCAGCCAGGCGACGGGACTGGCACCCACCGGGGAGCTGTTTTTT. Amino acid sequence: CASSQATGLAPTGELFF.

This clonotype occurred a few times. V gene TRBV27 combines with J gene TRBJ2-3; 7 bases line up with TRBD1. CDR3 size: 16 residues. V gave up 6 bases and J gave up 3 bases; unmatched junction bases: 12. The V gene's germline CDR1 is MNHEY and CDR2 SMNVEV (reference sequence). In nucleotides, the CDR3 is TGTGCCAGCAGCCCGGGGTCTACACAGGGGACAGATACGCAGTATTTT. Translating gives CASSPGSTQGTDTQYF.

The table lists this clonotype with a few counts. CDR3 nucleotide sequence: TGTGCCACCAGCAGATCGACAGGGAATAATGAGCAGTTCTTC. This encodes CATSRSTGNNEQFF. The V call is TRBV15, the J call TRBJ2-1; 7 nucleotides line up with TRBD1. This CDR3 is 14 amino acids long. With V trimmed by 2 bases and J by 7 bases, 5 bases remained unmatched. CDR1 LNHNV and CDR2 YYDKDF come from the germline V gene (reference sequence).

This clonotype was observed once. The gene calls are TRBV5-4 and TRBJ2-3; perhaps TRBD1 as D (6 bases). The CDR3 extends over 15 amino acids. CDR1 is SGHNT, CDR2 YYREEE, per germline (reference sequence). V lost 1 base and J lost 6, with 15 bases in between. The CDR3 here is CASSLPGASSDTQYF. CDR3 coding DNA: TGTGCCAGCAGCTTGCCAGGGGCCTCGAGTGATACGCAGTATTTT.

This chain joins TRBV19 and TRBJ2-5; weak D call: TRBD2 (5 bases). With 1 base removed from V and 4 bases from J, the gap between germline ends came to 10 bases. The length of the CDR3 is 14 residues. Germline CDR1 LNHDA, CDR2 SQIVND (reference sequence). This CDR3 reads CASSIAVGRETQYF. CDR3 DNA sequence: TGTGCCAGTAGTATAGCGGTGGGGAGAGAGACCCAGTACTTC.

The gene calls are TRBV19 and TRBJ2-2; the match to TRBD2 covers 16 bases. Looked up from germline, CDR1 is LNHDA and CDR2 is SQIVND (reference sequence). The CDR3 extends over 18 amino acids. Trimming cost V 7 bases and J 3 bases; bases outside gene matches: 8. In DNA form, the CDR3 reads TGTGCCAGTATCCCGGGACTAGCGGGAGGGCCCGACACCGGGGAGCTGTTTTTT. Protein product: CASIPGLAGGPDTGELFF.

The chain joins TRBV12-3 or TRBV12-4 to TRBJ1-5, with 9 bases aligning to TRBD1. The CDR3 consists of 15 residues. After removal of 5 bases from V and 6 bases from J, the junction contained 8 bases not matched to a gene. The CDR3 loop is CASSGRTGAGQPQHF. The CDR3 region has the DNA TGTGCCAGCAGTGGGAGGACAGGGGCCGGTCAGCCCCAGCATTTT.

J is TRBJ2-7 and V is TRBV5-6; 8 positions match TRBD1. The CDR3 is 14 amino acids. J lost 7 bases, V lost 2 bases, and 8 bases had no gene match. The germline gives CDR1 SGHDT, CDR2 YYEEEE. The CDR3: CASSLSRQGWEQYV. The CDR3 DNA is TGTGCCAGCAGCTTATCCCGACAGGGGTGGGAGCAGTACGTC.